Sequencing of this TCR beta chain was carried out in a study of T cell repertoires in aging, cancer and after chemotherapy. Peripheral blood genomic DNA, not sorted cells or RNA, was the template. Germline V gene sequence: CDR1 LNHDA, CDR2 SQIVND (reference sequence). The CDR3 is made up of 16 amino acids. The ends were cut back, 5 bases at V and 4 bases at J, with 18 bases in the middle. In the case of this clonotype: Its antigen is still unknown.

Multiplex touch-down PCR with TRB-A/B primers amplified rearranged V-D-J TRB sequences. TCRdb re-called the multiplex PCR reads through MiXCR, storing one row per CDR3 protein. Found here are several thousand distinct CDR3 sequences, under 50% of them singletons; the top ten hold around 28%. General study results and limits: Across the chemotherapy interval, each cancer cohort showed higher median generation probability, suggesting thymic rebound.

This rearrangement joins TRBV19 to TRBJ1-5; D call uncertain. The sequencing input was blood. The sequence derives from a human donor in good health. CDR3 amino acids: CASSPIKLTLNQPQHF. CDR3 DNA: TGTGCCAGTAGTCCCATCAAATTAACCCTTAATCAGCCCCAGCATTTT.